This TCR beta chain was captured in a study of T cells in Graves' hyperthyroidism and ophthalmopathy. V gave up 6 bases and J gave up 7 bases; unmatched junction bases: 8. Germline V gives CDR1 SGHVS, CDR2 FQNEAQ. The CDR3 runs 13 residues. Researchers amplified the TCR beta CDR3 regions from RNA transcripts. The primer set for the first-round RT-PCR of the TCR CDR3 was HTBI. TCRdb called the multiplex PCR reads again in MiXCR, with one record for every CDR3 protein. The sample carries 300,000 to 450,000 distinct CDR3 sequences, approximately 13% recorded once. At least ten counts were recorded for this clonotype.

Sample: blood. V gene TRBV7-8 combines with J gene TRBJ2-7; TRBD1 matches 8 bases. The sequence came from a woman aged 18 to 35 with Graves' hyperthyroidism. The CDR3 DNA follows: TGTGCCAGCAGTTTCGCAGGGGGCAATGAGCAGTACTTC. Translation: CASSFAGGNEQYF.